The sequence of this TCR beta chain was determined in a study of shared clonotypes between healthy human individuals. Study-wide background: CD8 memory received one plate per donor, CD8 naive two, CD4 memory three and CD4 naive three. Regarding the study as a whole: Clonotype sharing among the donors was expected to vary with sequencing depth.

Sorted-subset replicate PCR reactions contained 150 to 200 ng DNA, corresponding to about 30,000 T cell genomes. Clones were read by immunoSEQ multiplex PCR, and TCRdb kept only the in-frame ones, dropping some. The sample shows about 1.1 million clones, approximately 75% of them seen only once. In the case of this clone: Its antigen is unknown.

It was into CD45RA+ naive and CD45RA-negative memory subsets that the CD4+ cells were split. CDR3 size: 11 residues. The germline gives CDR1 MNHEY, CDR2 SVGAGI. Between the trimmed V and J ends, which lost 7 bases and 2 bases, there was a span of 4 bases. The rearrangement joins TRBV6-5 to TRBJ2-3; D is unclear. This TCR was sampled from a man between 18 and 35 years old in good health. Some clones in this sample may be carry-over from other donors' samples. Sequencing was carried out using memory CD4+ T cells from PBMCs. Sample subset: CD45RA-negative fraction. CDR3 DNA: TGTGCCAGCACCAACACAGATACGCAGTATTTT. It encodes CASTNTDTQYF.